The 31 T cell receptor beta chains in this list originate from one sample, sequenced in a study of T cell repertoires in cytomegalovirus infection. One entry per CDR3 protein, called by TCRdb with MiXCR from the reads. This repertoire shows roughly 920,000 distinct CDR3 sequences, roughly 31% found once; its top ten account for roughly an eighth. These receptors lack a known antigen. Material: cultured CD8+ T cells from PBMCs, obtained from culture after CMV antigen stimulation. These TCRs come from a human donor in good health (CMV status not recorded). Some clones in this sample may be carry-over from other donors' samples.

This clonotype has a handful of counts. V usage is TRBV7-3 and J usage is TRBJ2-7; unclear D gene. The CDR3 is 14 residues long. Germline lookup yields CDR1 SGHTA and CDR2 FQGTGA. Trimming shortened V by 7 bases and J by 3 bases, and 16 bases separated the two germline ends. CDR3: CASKNWNSGYEQYF. For the CDR3, the DNA is TGTGCCAGCAAAAATTGGAACTCCGGCTACGAGCAGTACTTC.

This clonotype was picked up a small number of times. The gene calls are TRBV6-1 and TRBJ2-7; D gene uncertain. This CDR3 has 15 amino acids. Trimming left V 0 bases short and J 2 bases short, with 11 bases between. Germline values: CDR1 MNHNS, CDR2 SASEGT. The CDR3 DNA follows: TGTGCCAGCAGTGAAGCGCTGGGCAGGACCTACGAGCAGTACTTC. This translates into CASSEALGRTYEQYF.

The chain is built from TRBV2 and TRBJ2-3; perhaps D is TRBD1 or TRBD2 (5 bases each). Trimming removed 2 bases from V and 1 base from J, with 19 bases in between. The CDR3 sequence is 18 residues long. Germline loops: CDR1 SNHLY, CDR2 FYNNEI. The CDR3: CASSERRQGYTGTDTQYF. CDR3 sequence (DNA): TGTGCCAGCAGTGAAAGGAGGCAGGGATACACCGGCACAGATACGCAGTATTTT.

The chain combines TRBV20-1 with TRBJ1-2; no reliable D call. V shed 0 bases and J shed 5 bases, with 16 bases lying between them. There are 15 residues in the CDR3. Germline V gene sequence: CDR1 DFQATT, CDR2 SNEGSKA (reference sequence). This chain's CDR3 is CSARDPHGSLYGYTF. CDR3 coding DNA: TGCAGTGCTAGAGATCCTCACGGCAGTCTGTATGGCTACACCTTC.

This clonotype appeared many times. V usage is TRBV6-6 and J usage is TRBJ1-3, with D hard to call. Germline assignment: CDR1 MNHNY and CDR2 SVGAGI (reference sequence). This CDR3 has 15 amino acids. The V and J ends lost 0 bases and 6 bases respectively, with 12 bases between them. The CDR3 nucleotides read TGTGCCAGCAGTTACTCGCCAGACCCGATAAACACCATATATTTT. Translated, it gives CASSYSPDPINTIYF.

As regards this clonotype: The junction and the germline gene differ at one end; a read error may be behind it. The J gene is TRBJ1-1, the V gene TRBV6-5, with D hard to call. Germline assignment: CDR1 MNHEY and CDR2 SVGAGI. This CDR3 comprises 13 residues. This CDR3 is CASCYGQVGEAFF. CDR3 coding DNA: TGTGCCAGCTGTTACGGGCAGGTCGGTGAAGCTTTCTTT.

This clonotype counts as medium-sized. V and J are TRBV7-2 and TRBJ2-1; D unresolved. CDR3 length: 14 residues. V lost 2 bases to trimming and J lost 5 bases, with 10 bases between them. The V gene's germline CDR1 is SGHTA and CDR2 FQGNSA. CDR3 DNA sequence: TGTGCCAGCAGCTTATTGATGGCAGACAATGAGCAGTTCTTC. Its protein product is CASSLLMADNEQFF.

V gene TRBV24-1 combines with J gene TRBJ2-1; TRBD2 agrees at 8 bases. Trimming at V came to 0 bases and at J to 6 bases, leaving 3 bases not matched to a gene. The CDR3 spans 15 residues. Looked up from germline, CDR1 is KGHDR and CDR2 is SFDVKD. In DNA form, the CDR3 reads TGTGCCACCAGTGATTTGCGGACTAGCTCCAATGAGCAGTTCTTC. It encodes CATSDLRTSSNEQFF.

This clonotype occurred a few times. J is TRBJ2-1 and V is TRBV5-1; unclear D gene. CDR1 is SGHRS, CDR2 YFSETQ, per germline. This CDR3 comprises 13 residues. Deletions cut 4 bases from V and 5 bases from J, with 10 bases between. CDR3 amino acids: CASSPRSDNEQFF. CDR3 DNA sequence: TGCGCCAGCAGCCCAAGGTCGGACAATGAGCAGTTCTTC.

This clonotype showed up just a few times. The chain uses TRBV28 and TRBJ2-1; D is ambiguous. This CDR3 comprises 13 residues. Trimming pared 4 bases from V and 7 bases from J, leaving 11 bases between. Germline V gene lookup returns CDR1 MDHEN and CDR2 SYDVKM. The CDR3 bases are TGTGCCAGCAGTTCGCCCGCATGGAATGAGCAGTTCTTC. It specifies CASSSPAWNEQFF.

The gene calls are TRBV29-1 and TRBJ2-5; D call uncertain. The ends were cut back, 2 bases at V and 6 bases at J, with 10 bases in the middle. Germline assignment: CDR1 SQVTM and CDR2 ANQGSEA. There are 12 residues in the CDR3. For the CDR3, the DNA is TGCAGCGTTGAACTGGGCGTGAAGACCCAGTACTTC. Translated: CSVELGVKTQYF.

In its sample, this clonotype was seen a few times. The chain uses TRBV7-6 and TRBJ1-6; TRBD1 is a possible D gene (6 bases). The V gene's germline CDR1 is SGHVS and CDR2 FNYEAQ. CDR3 size: 14 residues. V was trimmed by 0 bases and J by 14 bases, leaving 14 bases between them. CDR3 nucleotide sequence: TGTGCCAGCAGCTTAGCGGGGGCCCAAATGGCCCTCCACTTT. Translation gives CASSLAGAQMALHF.

A note on this clonotype: This may come from a read error, since a much larger clone is one base off. V usage is TRBV27 and J usage is TRBJ2-1; perhaps TRBD1 as D (5 bases). This CDR3 has 14 amino acids. Per the germline V gene, CDR1 is MNHEY and CDR2 is SMNVEV (reference sequence). Trimming cost V 3 bases and J 4 bases, with 10 bases left between them. In nucleotides, the CDR3 is TGTGCCAGCAGTTTTGGGGCAGAGTACAATGAGCAGTTCTTC. This encodes CASSFGAEYNEQFF.

This clonotype was seen a handful of times. The CDR3 nucleotides are TGTGCCAGCACCCGGACGAGGAACACTGAAGCTTTCTTT. As protein: CASTRTRNTEAFF. The chain couples TRBV6-1 to TRBJ1-1; unclear D gene. Trimming removed 7 bases at V and 1 base at J, with 10 bases between. Germline values: CDR1 MNHNS, CDR2 SASEGT. The CDR3 has 13 amino acids.

This clonotype has more than one count but fewer than ten. The rearrangement joins TRBV28 to TRBJ2-1; 7 nucleotides match TRBD1. The CDR3 has 13 amino acids. Trimming cost V 10 bases and J 5 bases; bases outside gene matches: 8. CDR1 is MDHEN and CDR2 is SYDVKM in the germline V gene. The CDR3 here is CATHLQGNNEQFF. The CDR3 DNA sequence: TGTGCCACCCATTTACAGGGGAACAATGAGCAGTTCTTC.

V and J are TRBV5-6 and TRBJ1-1; possibly TRBD1 for D (6 bases). The germline V gene encodes CDR1 SGHDT and CDR2 YYEEEE. The CDR3 extends over 16 amino acids. With 1 base removed from V and 3 bases from J, the gap between germline ends came to 16 bases. CDR3 nucleotides: TGTGCCAGCAGCTTGTGGGGGCGAGGTTGGGACACTGAAGCTTTCTTT. Translated: CASSLWGRGWDTEAFF.

This clonotype was counted a few times. DNA of the CDR3: TGTGCCAGCAGTTTAATGGGGGCTCATCAGCCCCAGCATTTT. Protein: CASSLMGAHQPQHF. J is TRBJ1-5 and V is TRBV27; TRBD1 might be the D (6 bases). The CDR3 loop spans 14 amino acids. V was cut by 2 bases and J by 5 bases, with 10 bases left in between. Germline V gives CDR1 MNHEY, CDR2 SMNVEV (reference sequence).

The sample holds many counts of this clonotype. This chain links TRBV7-6 with TRBJ1-1, with TRBD1 as a possible D gene (5 bases). This CDR3 region has 13 residues. Germline V gene sequence: CDR1 SGHVS, CDR2 FNYEAQ. V was pared by 0 bases and J by 7 bases, with 9 bases between. The chain's CDR3 is CASSLAGGGEAFF. The CDR3 region has the DNA TGTGCCAGCAGCTTAGCCGGGGGTGGTGAAGCTTTCTTT.

This clonotype has a handful of counts. The chain carries TRBV27 and TRBJ2-1; TRBD2 agrees at 9 bases. Per germline, CDR1 MNHEY and CDR2 SMNVEV (reference sequence). CDR3 length equals 16 residues. V lost 5 bases, J lost 3 bases, and 8 bases stayed unmatched. The CDR3 sequence is CASSILAGENYNEQFF. DNA for the CDR3: TGTGCCAGCAGTATATTAGCGGGGGAAAACTACAATGAGCAGTTCTTC.

This clonotype was recorded only once. The J gene is TRBJ2-3, the V gene TRBV6-1; the D is unclear. This CDR3 has 14 residues. Trimming took 8 bases from V and 6 from J, leaving 18 bases between them. The germline V gene has CDR1 MNHNS and CDR2 SASEGT. Here the CDR3 DNA reads TGTGCCAGCGGTGCCGTGGGTCTTAGGGATACGCAGTATTTT. Residues: CASGAVGLRDTQYF.

This clonotype was seen at least ten times. The gene calls are TRBV7-9 and TRBJ2-1, with D possibly being TRBD2 (6 bases). Germline values: CDR1 SEHNR, CDR2 FQNEAQ (reference sequence). With 5 bases removed from V and 9 bases from J, the gap between germline ends came to 17 bases. This CDR3 is built from 14 residues. The CDR3 DNA reads TGTGCCAGCAGCCGGGTGGGGGGTCGTGGTGAGCAGTTCTTC. Its protein is CASSRVGGRGEQFF.

The sample holds one count of this clonotype. The rearrangement joins TRBV29-1 to TRBJ2-1; 7 bases align to TRBD2. This CDR3 has 13 amino acids. Germline CDR1 is SQVTM and CDR2 is ANQGSEA. V trimming: 4 bases; J trimming: 1 base; junction bases outside the gene matches: 1. The CDR3 coding sequence is TGCAGCGTTGTTAGCGGGTCCTACAATGAGCAGTTCTTC. Protein: CSVVSGSYNEQFF.

The CDR3 sequence: CASSYGIGNTIYF. In DNA form, the CDR3 reads TGTGCCAGCAGTTACGGGATCGGAAACACCATATATTTT. The V and J genes are TRBV6-5 and TRBJ1-3, with D unresolved. The V and J ends lost 2 bases and 4 bases respectively, with 6 bases between them. This CDR3 is built from 13 residues. Germline V gene sequence: CDR1 MNHEY, CDR2 SVGAGI.

This chain connects TRBV7-9 to TRBJ1-1; 9 bases map to TRBD1. The V segment lost 5 bases and the J segment 1 base; nucleotides outside the gene matches: 5. The V gene's germline CDR1 is SEHNR and CDR2 FQNEAQ (reference sequence). The CDR3 sequence is 15 residues long. DNA of the CDR3: TGTGCCAGCAGCGAAGACAGGGGGACGAACACTGAAGCTTTCTTT. Translated: CASSEDRGTNTEAFF.

On this clonotype itself: One junction end disagrees with the germline gene, perhaps due to a read error. This sequence joins TRBV7-9 and TRBJ2-3; TRBD1 agrees at 9 bases. The length of the CDR3 is 16 residues. The V gene's germline CDR1 is SEHNR and CDR2 FQNEAQ (reference sequence). The CDR3: CASTLYGTGSTDTQYF. DNA of the CDR3: TGTGCCAGCACCTTATATGGGACAGGGAGCACAGATACGCAGTATTTT.

V gene TRBV29-1 combines with J gene TRBJ2-1, with TRBD1 identical over 7 bases. The J segment lost 4 bases and the V segment lost 5 bases, leaving 11 bases of the junction unmatched. Germline values: CDR1 SQVTM, CDR2 ANQGSEA. CDR3 length equals 15 residues. Written as DNA, the CDR3 is TGCAGCGTTCAGGCCGCTGGGGGACAGTACAATGAGCAGTTCTTC. Protein product: CSVQAAGGQYNEQFF.

This clonotype was found a few times. The chain uses TRBV27 and TRBJ2-2; maybe TRBD2 (5 bases). CDR3 length equals 16 residues. V was shortened by 4 bases and J by 4 bases, with 16 bases between the two germline ends. The germline V gene encodes CDR1 MNHEY and CDR2 SMNVEV (reference sequence). CDR3 nucleotide sequence: TGTGCCAGCAGTTCCGACCGGGCGGCGGGCACCGGGGAGCTGTTTTTT. This encodes CASSSDRAAGTGELFF.

This clonotype was seen ten or more times. CDR3 DNA: TGTGCCAGCAGCTTAGCCAGAGGTTTGGGGGCGAGGGAGACCCAGTACTTC. Its protein is CASSLARGLGARETQYF. This chain uses TRBV7-2 with TRBJ2-5; D possibly corresponds to TRBD1 (6 bases). Per germline, CDR1 SGHTA and CDR2 FQGNSA. V shed 0 bases and J shed 5 bases, with 19 bases lying between them. This CDR3 contains 17 residues.

This clonotype has a handful of counts. The chain recombines TRBV6-5 with TRBJ1-5; D is undetermined. V was cut by 6 bases and J by 0 bases, with 12 bases left in between. The germline gives CDR1 MNHEY, CDR2 SVGAGI. CDR3 length equals 15 residues. The CDR3 here is CASREGAYSNQPQHF. In DNA, the CDR3 is TGTGCCAGCAGGGAGGGCGCTTATAGCAATCAGCCCCAGCATTTT.

The CDR3 here is CASSLRQEGFNQPQHF. The CDR3 DNA reads TGTGCCAGCAGCTTGCGACAGGAAGGCTTCAATCAGCCCCAGCATTTT. The V and J genes are TRBV5-6 and TRBJ1-5, with D perhaps TRBD1 (6 bases). There are 16 residues in the CDR3. CDR1 is SGHDT, CDR2 YYEEEE, per germline. V was clipped by 1 base and J by 3 bases, with 14 bases between them.

A few counts support this clonotype. The chain joins TRBV7-2 to TRBJ2-2, with 7 nucleotides matching TRBD1. J gave up 0 bases and V 2 bases, and 6 bases lay outside the gene matches. The CDR3 totals 17 residues. Per germline, CDR1 SGHTA and CDR2 FQGNSA. The CDR3 loop reads CASSLPADRANTGELFF. The CDR3 bases are TGTGCCAGCAGCTTACCGGCCGACAGGGCGAACACCGGGGAGCTGTTTTTT.